Shown below are 17 T cell receptor beta chains from a single sample sequenced in a study of identical twins. Using its own MiXCR run on the 5' RACE reads, TCRdb lists one record per CDR3 protein. Seen here are some 590,000 distinct CDR3 sequences, 9% to 10% observed once, and the top ten hold 2.5% to 3.5%. The same specimen was also included in a second study, on yellow fever vaccine responses in identical twins.

Source material: PBMCs. These receptors all stem from a woman aged 18-35 years in good health.

This clonotype came up many times. The chain employs TRBV6-5 and TRBJ2-5; 7 bases are a match to TRBD2. This CDR3 is built from 13 residues. Germline CDR1 and CDR2: MNHEY and SVGAGI. The V segment lost 2 bases and the J segment 3 bases; nucleotides outside the gene matches: 0. The CDR3 DNA sequence: TGTGCCAGCAGTTACGCGGGGGAAGAGACCCAGTACTTC. Protein product: CASSYAGEETQYF.

The chain uses TRBV27 and TRBJ1-1; D not resolved. This CDR3 spans 15 amino acids. V was cut by 3 bases and J by 2 bases, with 13 bases left in between. The germline V gene encodes CDR1 MNHEY and CDR2 SMNVEV (reference sequence). CDR3 loop: CASSLSPDLNTEAFF. CDR3 in DNA: TGTGCCAGCAGTTTGTCCCCGGACCTTAACACTGAAGCTTTCTTT.

The rearrangement links TRBV2 to TRBJ2-1; 8 positions agree with TRBD1. There are 15 residues in the CDR3. Trimming removed 6 bases from V and 4 bases from J; junction bases left unmatched: 8. The germline gives CDR1 SNHLY, CDR2 FYNNEI. CDR3 region: CASRIDRGGYNEQFF. In nucleotides, the CDR3 is TGTGCCAGCAGGATCGACAGGGGAGGATACAATGAGCAGTTCTTC. Based on the CDR3 plus reference TRBV2 and TRBJ2-1, the full variable domain is EPEVTQTPSHQVTQMGQEVILRCVPISNHLYFYWYRQILGQKVEFLVSFYNNEISEKSEIFDDQFSVERPDGSNFTLKIRSTKLEDSAMYFCASRIDRGGYNEQFFGPGTRLTVL.

This clonotype was counted only a few times. The chain combines TRBV18 with TRBJ2-3, with 7 bases lining up with TRBD1. The CDR3 loop spans 15 amino acids. Germline values: CDR1 KGHSH, CDR2 LQKENI. V trimming: 3 bases; J trimming: 0 bases; junction bases outside the gene matches: 3. The CDR3 loop reads CASSPGTVSTDTQYF. The DNA of the CDR3 is TGTGCCAGCTCACCTGGGACAGTTAGCACAGATACGCAGTATTTT.

This clonotype has a count of ten or more. The V and J genes are TRBV5-6 and TRBJ2-7; D is possibly TRBD1 or TRBD2 (7 bases each). Per germline, CDR1 SGHDT and CDR2 YYEEEE. Trimming cost V 0 bases and J 7 bases, with 11 bases left between them. The CDR3 consists of 13 residues. CDR3 region: CASSLDRGGEQYF. CDR3 coding DNA: TGTGCCAGCAGCTTGGACAGGGGAGGGGAGCAGTACTTC. The full variable domain, rest sourced from reference TRBV5-6 and TRBJ2-7, is DAGVTQSPTHLIKTRGQQVTLRCSPKSGHDTVSWYQQALGQGPQFIFQYYEEEERQRGNFPDRFSGHQFPNYSSELNVNALLLGDSALYLCASSLDRGGEQYFGPGTRLTVT.

The V gene is TRBV4-2, the J gene TRBJ1-2, with D unclear. Germline V CDR1 and CDR2: LGHNA, YNFKEQ. The CDR3 contains 14 residues. V lost 0 bases and J lost 8, with 13 bases in between. The CDR3 DNA is TGTGCCAGCAGCCAAGAGGAGGGTATGGAAGGCTACACCTTC. This sequence encodes CASSQEEGMEGYTF.

There are a few counts of this clonotype. This sequence joins TRBV28 and TRBJ2-7; no clear D. The length of the CDR3 is 13 residues. V dropped 6 bases and J dropped 4 bases, with 13 bases sitting between them. Germline lookup yields CDR1 MDHEN and CDR2 SYDVKM. The CDR3 DNA follows: TGTGCCAGCAGGCCCGGGCTCCCATACGAGCAGTACTTC. The encoded protein is CASRPGLPYEQYF. Filled out from reference TRBV28 and TRBJ2-7, the complete variable domain reads DVKVTQSSRYLVKRTGEKVFLECVQDMDHENMFWYRQDPGLGLRLIYFSYDVKMKEKGDIPEGYSVSREKKERFSLILESASTNQTSMYLCASRPGLPYEQYFGPGTRLTVT.

The table lists this clonotype with a few counts. This chain uses TRBV7-9 with TRBJ2-1; the match to TRBD2 covers 11 bases. The CDR3 covers 15 residues. Germline V lookup: CDR1 SEHNR, CDR2 FQNEAQ (reference sequence). V lost 5 bases and J lost 6; bases outside the gene matches: 6. For the CDR3, the DNA is TGTGCCAGCAGCGCACCGGGACTAGCGGTCAATGAGCAGTTCTTC. This gives the protein CASSAPGLAVNEQFF.

The V and J genes are TRBV11-2 and TRBJ2-1; 11 nucleotides agree with TRBD2. V lost 5 bases to trimming and J lost 7 bases; unmatched junction nucleotides: 4. Germline CDR1 and CDR2: SGHAT and FQNNGV. This CDR3 is built from 14 residues. The CDR3 DNA is TGTGCCAGCAGCCAGACTAGCGGGGCGAATGAGCAGTTCTTC. Translating it yields CASSQTSGANEQFF.

This clonotype was seen at least ten times. V gene TRBV7-2 combines with J gene TRBJ2-6; no reliable D call. V was pared by 6 bases and J by 4 bases, with 13 bases between. The germline gives CDR1 SGHTA, CDR2 FQGNSA. CDR3 length equals 15 residues. The CDR3 coding sequence is TGTGCCAGCAGTTTACGGAGCTCCGGGGCCAACGTCCTGACTTTC. This sequence encodes CASSLRSSGANVLTF.

There are many counts of this clonotype. The chain has TRBV6-1 and TRBJ2-3; 12 bases are a match to TRBD2. With 5 bases clipped from V and 0 bases from J, the junction kept 3 bases outside the gene matches. Per germline, CDR1 MNHNS and CDR2 SASEGT. CDR3 length: 16 residues. The CDR3 DNA follows: TGTGCCAGCAGTATGACTAGCGGGGGTAGCACAGATACGCAGTATTTT. This codes for CASSMTSGGSTDTQYF.

There are a few counts of this clonotype. This chain joins TRBV5-1 and TRBJ2-7, with 7 bases that match TRBD1. J gave up 1 base and V 5 bases, and 12 bases lay outside the gene matches. CDR3 length: 16 residues. The germline V gene encodes CDR1 SGHRS and CDR2 YFSETQ. Here the CDR3 reads CASRPTLGTESYEQYF. DNA of the CDR3: TGCGCCAGCAGACCTACCCTCGGGACAGAATCCTACGAGCAGTACTTC.

This clonotype was counted many times. The chain combines TRBV5-1 with TRBJ2-5, with 8 bases fitting TRBD1. Trimming took 2 bases from V and 1 from J; bases not matched to a gene: 7. There are 16 residues in the CDR3. Germline CDR1 reads SGHRS; CDR2 reads YFSETQ. CDR3 bases: TGCGCCAGCAGCTTAACCGGGACAGGACCCCAAGAGACCCAGTACTTC. It is translated as CASSLTGTGPQETQYF.

The chain couples TRBV20-1 to TRBJ2-5; TRBD2 might be the D (6 bases). Germline V gene lookup returns CDR1 DFQATT and CDR2 SNEGSKA (reference sequence). Trimming removed 0 bases from V and 5 bases from J, with 16 bases in between. The CDR3 is 15 amino acids. CDR3 amino acids: CSARDGRGIWETQYF. CDR3 DNA: TGCAGTGCTAGAGATGGTCGGGGGATTTGGGAGACCCAGTACTTC.

The rearrangement links TRBV29-1 to TRBJ2-1; TRBD2 aligns across 12 bases. This CDR3 comprises 14 residues. J lost 6 bases, V lost 7 bases, and 7 bases had no gene match. In germline, CDR1 is SQVTM, CDR2 ANQGSEA. This CDR3 is CSEGTSGLINEQFF. The CDR3 DNA is TGCAGCGAGGGGACTAGCGGGCTAATCAATGAGCAGTTCTTC.

The sample holds one count of this clonotype. The V gene is TRBV20-1, the J gene TRBJ2-5; D could derive from TRBD1 or TRBD2 (5 bases each). V was trimmed by 6 bases and J by 0 bases, leaving 11 bases between them. The germline V gene has CDR1 DFQATT and CDR2 SNEGSKA (reference sequence). This CDR3 contains 13 residues. The CDR3, as DNA: TGCAGTGCGAGGGACCACCACCAAGAGACCCAGTACTTC. Translated: CSARDHHQETQYF.

The chain uses TRBV30 and TRBJ2-2; D ambiguous. V was clipped by 0 bases and J by 2 bases, with 1 base between them. In germline, CDR1 is GTSNPN, CDR2 SVGIG (reference sequence). This CDR3 contains 12 residues. Here the CDR3 reads CAWSVNTGELFF. The CDR3 DNA sequence: TGTGCCTGGAGTGTCAACACCGGGGAGCTGTTTTTT.